Below, one T cell receptor (beta chain) is given with its context. What it recognizes is unknown. CDR1 is MGHRA, CDR2 YSYEKL, per germline. The V end lost 3 bases, the J end lost 1 base, and 6 bases lay between the germline ends. The CDR3 sequence is 13 residues long. Time point: baseline, week 1 (first vaccination visit). Treatment: pre-vaccination baseline after standard-of-care therapy. The sample belongs to a study of a mutant IDH1 vaccine in newly diagnosed glioma. About the research overall: Former treatment meant radiotherapy, temozolomide, or both; the majority had gotten both. Points from the study as a whole: Top peripheral T cell clonotype shifts appeared unrelated to pseudoprogression.

Sequencing was performed with immunoSEQ multiplex PCR; in TCRdb, only in-frame clones are kept and a portion is missing. The repertoire holds 80,000 to 100,000 clones, with about four fifths as singletons. The sequence was collected from a man in his forties with glioma. Some clones in this sample may be carry-over from other donors' samples. J is TRBJ1-1 and V is TRBV4-1; no reliable D call. Material: PBMCs, obtained from a glioma patient treated with radiotherapy, temozolomide or both. The DNA of the CDR3 is TGCGCCAGCAGCCAGTCCCAGAACACTGAAGCTTTCTTT. It yields the protein CASSQSQNTEAFF.